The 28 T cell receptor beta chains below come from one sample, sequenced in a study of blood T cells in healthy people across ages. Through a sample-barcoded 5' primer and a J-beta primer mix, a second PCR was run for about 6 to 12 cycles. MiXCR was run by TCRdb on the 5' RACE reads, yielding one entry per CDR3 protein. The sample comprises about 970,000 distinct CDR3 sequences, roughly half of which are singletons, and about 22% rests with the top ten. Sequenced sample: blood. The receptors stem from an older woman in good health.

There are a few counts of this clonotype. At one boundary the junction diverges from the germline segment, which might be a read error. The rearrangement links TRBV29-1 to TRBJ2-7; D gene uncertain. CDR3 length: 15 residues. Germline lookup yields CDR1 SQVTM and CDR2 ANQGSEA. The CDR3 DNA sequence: TGCAGCGTTGGGGCCACGACTCGAGGCTCCTCCGAGCAGTACTTC. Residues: CSVGATTRGSSEQYF.

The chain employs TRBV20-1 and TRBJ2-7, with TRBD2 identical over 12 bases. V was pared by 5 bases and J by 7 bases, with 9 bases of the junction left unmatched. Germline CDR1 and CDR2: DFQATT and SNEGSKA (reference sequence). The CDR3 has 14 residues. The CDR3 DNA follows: TGCAGTGCTGTCACCGGGACTAGCGGGCTTGAGCAGTACTTC. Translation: CSAVTGTSGLEQYF.

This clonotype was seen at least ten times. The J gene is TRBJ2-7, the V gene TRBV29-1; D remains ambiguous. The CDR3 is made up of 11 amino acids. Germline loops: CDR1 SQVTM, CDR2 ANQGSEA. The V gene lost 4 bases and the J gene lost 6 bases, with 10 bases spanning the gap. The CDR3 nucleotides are TGCAGCGTTGGAATTACGGGCGAGCAGTACTTC. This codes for CSVGITGEQYF.

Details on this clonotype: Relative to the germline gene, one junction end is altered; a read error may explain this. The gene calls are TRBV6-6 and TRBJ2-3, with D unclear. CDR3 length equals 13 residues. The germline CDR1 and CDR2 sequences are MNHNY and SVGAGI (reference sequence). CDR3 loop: CASCYGSTDTQYF. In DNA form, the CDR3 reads TGTGCCAGCTGTTACGGTAGCACAGATACGCAGTATTTT.

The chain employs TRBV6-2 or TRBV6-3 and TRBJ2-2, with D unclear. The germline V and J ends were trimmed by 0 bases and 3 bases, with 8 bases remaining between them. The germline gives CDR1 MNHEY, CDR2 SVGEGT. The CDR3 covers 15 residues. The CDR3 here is CASSYSAGYTGELFF. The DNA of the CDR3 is TGTGCCAGCAGTTACTCCGCCGGTTACACCGGGGAGCTGTTTTTT.

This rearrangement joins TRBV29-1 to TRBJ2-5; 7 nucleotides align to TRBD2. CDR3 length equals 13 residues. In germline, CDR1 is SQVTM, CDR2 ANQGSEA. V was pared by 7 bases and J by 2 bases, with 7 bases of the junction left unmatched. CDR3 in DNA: TGCAGCGGACAAACTAGCGCGCAAGAGACCCAGTACTTC. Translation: CSGQTSAQETQYF.

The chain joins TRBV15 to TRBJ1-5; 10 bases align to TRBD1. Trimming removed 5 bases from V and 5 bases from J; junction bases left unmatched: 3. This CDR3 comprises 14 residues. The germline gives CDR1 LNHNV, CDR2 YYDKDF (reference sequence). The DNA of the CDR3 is TGTGCCACCAGCCAGGGACAGGGGTATCAGCCCCAGCATTTT. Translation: CATSQGQGYQPQHF. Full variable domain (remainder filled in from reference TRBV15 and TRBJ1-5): DAMVIQNPRYQVTQFGKPVTLSCSQTLNHNVMYWYQQKSSQAPKLLFHYYDKDFNNEADTPDNFQSRRPNTSFCFLDIRSPGLGDTAMYLCATSQGQGYQPQHFGDGTRLSIL.

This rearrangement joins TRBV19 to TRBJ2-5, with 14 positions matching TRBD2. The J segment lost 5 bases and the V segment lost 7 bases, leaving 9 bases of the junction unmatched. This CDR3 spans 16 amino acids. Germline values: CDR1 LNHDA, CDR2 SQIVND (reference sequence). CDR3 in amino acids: CASKPGLAGVGETQYF. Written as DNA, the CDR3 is TGTGCCAGTAAGCCGGGACTAGCGGGAGTTGGGGAGACCCAGTACTTC. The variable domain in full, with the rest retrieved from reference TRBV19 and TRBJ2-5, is DGGITQSPKYLFRKEGQNVTLSCEQNLNHDAMYWYRQDPGQGLRLIYYSQIVNDFQKGDIAEGYSVSREKKESFPLTVTSAQKNPTAFYLCASKPGLAGVGETQYFGPGTRLLVL.

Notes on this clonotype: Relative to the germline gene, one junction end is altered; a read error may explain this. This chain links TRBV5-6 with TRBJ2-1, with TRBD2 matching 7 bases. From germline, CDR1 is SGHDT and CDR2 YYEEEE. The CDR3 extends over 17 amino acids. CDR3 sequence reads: CASSFTPNIAGYNEQFF. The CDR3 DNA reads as TGTGCCAGCAGCTTCACCCCGAACATAGCGGGCTACAACGAGCAGTTCTTC.

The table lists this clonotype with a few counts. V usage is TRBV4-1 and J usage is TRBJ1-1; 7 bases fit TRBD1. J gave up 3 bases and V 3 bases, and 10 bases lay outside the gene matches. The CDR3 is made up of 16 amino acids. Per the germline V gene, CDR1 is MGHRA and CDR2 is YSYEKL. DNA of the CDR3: TGCGCCAGCAGCCATAAGGGGGCCATACGCGACACTGAAGCTTTCTTT. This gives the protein CASSHKGAIRDTEAFF.

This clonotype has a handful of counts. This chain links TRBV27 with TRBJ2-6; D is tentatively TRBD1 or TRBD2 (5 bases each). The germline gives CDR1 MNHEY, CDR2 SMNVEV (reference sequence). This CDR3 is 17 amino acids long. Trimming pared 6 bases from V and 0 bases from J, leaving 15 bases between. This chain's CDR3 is CASSQYPGTSGANVLTF. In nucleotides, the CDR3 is TGTGCCAGCAGCCAATATCCGGGGACCTCTGGGGCCAACGTCCTGACTTTC.

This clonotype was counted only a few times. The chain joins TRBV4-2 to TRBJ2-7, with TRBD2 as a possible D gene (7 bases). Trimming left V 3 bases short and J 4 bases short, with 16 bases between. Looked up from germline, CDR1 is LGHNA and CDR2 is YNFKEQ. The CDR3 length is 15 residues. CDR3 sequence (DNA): TGTGCCAGCAGCCAGGGGGCGGGAGCGGTGTACGAGCAGTACTTC. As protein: CASSQGAGAVYEQYF.

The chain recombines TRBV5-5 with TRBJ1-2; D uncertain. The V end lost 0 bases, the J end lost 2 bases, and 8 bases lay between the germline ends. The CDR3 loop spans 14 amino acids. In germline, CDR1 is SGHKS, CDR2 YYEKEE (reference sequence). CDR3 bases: TGTGCCAGCAGCTTGGACGTCAGAAACTATGGCTACACCTTC. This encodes CASSLDVRNYGYTF.

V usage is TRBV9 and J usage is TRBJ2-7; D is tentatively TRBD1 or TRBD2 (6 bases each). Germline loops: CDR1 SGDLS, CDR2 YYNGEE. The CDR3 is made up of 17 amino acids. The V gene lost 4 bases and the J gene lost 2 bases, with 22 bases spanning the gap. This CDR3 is CASSPRGWGAEAYEQYF. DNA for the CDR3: TGTGCCAGCAGCCCCCGCGGGTGGGGGGCAGAAGCCTACGAGCAGTACTTC.

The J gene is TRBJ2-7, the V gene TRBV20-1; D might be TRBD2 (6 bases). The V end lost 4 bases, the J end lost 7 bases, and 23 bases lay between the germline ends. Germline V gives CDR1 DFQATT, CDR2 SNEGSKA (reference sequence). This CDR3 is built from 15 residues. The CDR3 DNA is TGCAGTGCTACGATAAGCGGGCGGAGATACAATGAGCAGTACTTC. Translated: CSATISGRRYNEQYF.

The CDR3 protein is CASSSLTEQYF. The CDR3, as DNA: TGTGCCAGCAGTTCCCTAACCGAGCAGTACTTC. The chain uses TRBV28 and TRBJ2-7; no firm D call. Trimming took 4 bases from V and 6 from J, leaving 7 bases between them. Looked up from germline, CDR1 is MDHEN and CDR2 is SYDVKM. The CDR3 totals 11 residues.

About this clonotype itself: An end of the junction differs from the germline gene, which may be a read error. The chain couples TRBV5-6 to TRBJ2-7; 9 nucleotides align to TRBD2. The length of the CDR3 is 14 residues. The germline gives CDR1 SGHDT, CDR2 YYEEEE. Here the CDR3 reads CTSSGGWNYYEQYF. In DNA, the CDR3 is TGTACCAGCAGCGGGGGGTGGAACTACTACGAGCAGTACTTC.

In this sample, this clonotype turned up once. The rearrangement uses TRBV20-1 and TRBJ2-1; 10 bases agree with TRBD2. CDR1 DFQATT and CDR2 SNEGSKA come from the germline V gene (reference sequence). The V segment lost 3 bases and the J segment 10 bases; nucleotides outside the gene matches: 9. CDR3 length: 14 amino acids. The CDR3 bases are TGCAGTGCTAGGAGGCTAGCGGGAGTGTGGGAGCAGTTCTTC. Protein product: CSARRLAGVWEQFF.

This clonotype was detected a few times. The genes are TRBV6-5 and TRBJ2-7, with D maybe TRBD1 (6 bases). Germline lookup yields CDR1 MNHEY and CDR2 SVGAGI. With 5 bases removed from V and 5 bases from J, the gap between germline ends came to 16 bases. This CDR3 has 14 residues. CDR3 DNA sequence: TGTGCCAGCAGTACGTACACTTACAGGGACGAGCAGTACTTC. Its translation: CASSTYTYRDEQYF.

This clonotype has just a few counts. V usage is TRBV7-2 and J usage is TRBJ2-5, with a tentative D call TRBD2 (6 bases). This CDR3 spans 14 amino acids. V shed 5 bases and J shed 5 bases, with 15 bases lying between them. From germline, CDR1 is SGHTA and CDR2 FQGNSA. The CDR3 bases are TGTGCCAGCAGCCCGGGACTTACCCGTGAGACCCAGTACTTC. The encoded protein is CASSPGLTRETQYF.

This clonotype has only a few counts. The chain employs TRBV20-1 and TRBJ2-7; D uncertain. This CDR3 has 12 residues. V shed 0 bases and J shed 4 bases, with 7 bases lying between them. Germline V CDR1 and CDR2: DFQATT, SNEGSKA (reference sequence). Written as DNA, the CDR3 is TGCAGTGCTAGAGAGGGAAGTTACGAGCAGTACTTC. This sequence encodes CSAREGSYEQYF.

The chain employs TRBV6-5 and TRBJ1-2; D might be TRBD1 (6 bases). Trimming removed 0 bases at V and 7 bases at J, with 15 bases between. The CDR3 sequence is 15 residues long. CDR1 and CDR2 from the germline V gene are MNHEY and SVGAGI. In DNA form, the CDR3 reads TGTGCCAGCAGTTACTCAACTCAGGGGATACTTGGCTACACCTTC. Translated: CASSYSTQGILGYTF.

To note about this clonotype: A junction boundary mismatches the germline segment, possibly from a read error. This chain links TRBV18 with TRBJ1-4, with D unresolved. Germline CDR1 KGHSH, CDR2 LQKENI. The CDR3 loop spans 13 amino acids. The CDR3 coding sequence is TGTGCCAGCACACCAGTCTTTAATGAAAAACTGTTTTTT. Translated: CASTPVFNEKLFF.

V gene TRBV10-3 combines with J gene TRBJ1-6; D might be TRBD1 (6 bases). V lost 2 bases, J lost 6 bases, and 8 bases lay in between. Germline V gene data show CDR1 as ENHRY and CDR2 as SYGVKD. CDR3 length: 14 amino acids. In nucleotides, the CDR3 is TGTGCCATCAGTGAGACAGGGCTTAATTCACCCCTCCACTTT. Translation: CAISETGLNSPLHF.

CDR3 nucleotide sequence: TGTGCCAGCAGCCAAGATGGGACTAGCGGGGGGAGACCTTACGAGCAGTACTTC. Residues: CASSQDGTSGGRPYEQYF. This chain links TRBV4-2 with TRBJ2-5, with 15 bases lining up with TRBD2. Matching the DNA end better, TRBJ2-7 makes the J call doubtful. CDR1 is LGHNA and CDR2 is YNFKEQ in the germline V gene. The CDR3 sequence is 18 residues long.

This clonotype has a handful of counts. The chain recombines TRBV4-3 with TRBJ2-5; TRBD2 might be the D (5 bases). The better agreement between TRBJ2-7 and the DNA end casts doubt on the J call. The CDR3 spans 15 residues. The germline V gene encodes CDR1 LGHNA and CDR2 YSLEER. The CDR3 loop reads CASSQGGLGFTEQYF. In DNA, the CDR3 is TGCGCCAGCAGCCAAGGAGGGCTAGGCTTTACCGAGCAGTACTTC.

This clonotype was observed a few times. The CDR3 reads CSVDTHTDTQYF. The DNA for the CDR3 is TGCAGCGTTGATACGCACACAGATACGCAGTATTTT. The rearrangement links TRBV29-1 to TRBJ2-3, with D uncertain. This CDR3 is built from 12 residues. V shed 3 bases and J shed 2 bases, with 6 bases lying between them. Germline V gene data show CDR1 as SQVTM and CDR2 as ANQGSEA.

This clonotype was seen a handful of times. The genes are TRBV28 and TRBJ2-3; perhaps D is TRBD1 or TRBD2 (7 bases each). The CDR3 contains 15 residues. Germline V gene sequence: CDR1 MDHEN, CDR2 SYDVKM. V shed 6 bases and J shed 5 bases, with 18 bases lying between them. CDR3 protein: CASRETGRGRDTQYF. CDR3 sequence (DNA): TGTGCCAGCAGGGAGACAGGGAGGGGCCGAGATACGCAGTATTTT.